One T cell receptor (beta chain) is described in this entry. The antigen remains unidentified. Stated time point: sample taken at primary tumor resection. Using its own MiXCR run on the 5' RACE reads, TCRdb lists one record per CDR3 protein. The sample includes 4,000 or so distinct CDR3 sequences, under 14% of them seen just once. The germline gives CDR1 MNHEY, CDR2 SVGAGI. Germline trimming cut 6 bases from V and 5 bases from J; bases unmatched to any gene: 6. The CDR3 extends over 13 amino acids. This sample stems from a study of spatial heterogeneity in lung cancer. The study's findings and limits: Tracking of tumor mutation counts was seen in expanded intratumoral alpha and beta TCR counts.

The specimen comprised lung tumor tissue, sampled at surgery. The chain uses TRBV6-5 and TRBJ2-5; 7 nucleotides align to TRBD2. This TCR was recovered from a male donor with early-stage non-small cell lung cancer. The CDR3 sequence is CASRGEGQETQYF. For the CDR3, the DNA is TGTGCCAGCAGGGGGGAGGGGCAGGAGACCCAGTACTTC.